This T cell receptor beta chain came from a study of blood T cell repertoires in COVID-19. Study overall: Sources were T cells, B-cell-depleted T cells, or PBMCs; the material itself was cDNA or gDNA.

As processed by the authors: Researchers report that nucleated cell counts were estimated from reference gene primer amplification. Assay used: immunoSEQ multiplex PCR; TCRdb lists only in-frame clones, some missing. V, J and clone size were drawn from that table, and D and trimming were deduced from the DNA. The repertoire consists of about 270,000 clones, with over 75% occurring once and the leading ten covering approximately 9.1%. Participants had their cohort set by participant-reported clinical history. From germline, CDR1 is SGHAT and CDR2 FQDESV (reference sequence). This CDR3 is 15 amino acids long. Between the trimmed V and J ends, which lost 5 bases and 0 bases, there was a span of 11 bases.

The source is a woman aged 50 to 65 with acute COVID-19. The sample comprised PBMCs or T cells enriched from blood (not recorded which). The chain couples TRBV11-1 to TRBJ1-3; D gene uncertain. CDR3 in amino acids: CASSPRRHSGNTIYF. CDR3 bases: TGTGCCAGCAGCCCTCGGCGACACTCTGGAAACACCATATATTTT.